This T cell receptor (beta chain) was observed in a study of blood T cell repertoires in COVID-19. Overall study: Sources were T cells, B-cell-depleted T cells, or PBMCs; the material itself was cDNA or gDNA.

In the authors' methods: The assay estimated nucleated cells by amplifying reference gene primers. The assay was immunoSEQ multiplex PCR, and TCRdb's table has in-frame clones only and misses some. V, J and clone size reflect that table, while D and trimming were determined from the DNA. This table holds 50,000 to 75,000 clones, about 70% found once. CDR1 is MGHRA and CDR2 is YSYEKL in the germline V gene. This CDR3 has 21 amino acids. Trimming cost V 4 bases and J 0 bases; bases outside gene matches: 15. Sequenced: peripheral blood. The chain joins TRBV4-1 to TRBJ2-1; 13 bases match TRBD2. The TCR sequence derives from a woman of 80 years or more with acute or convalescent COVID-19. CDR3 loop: CASSREGPTSGRLSSYNEQFF. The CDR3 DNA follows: TGCGCCAGCAGCCGAGAAGGTCCGACTAGCGGGAGGCTAAGCTCCTACAATGAGCAGTTCTTC.